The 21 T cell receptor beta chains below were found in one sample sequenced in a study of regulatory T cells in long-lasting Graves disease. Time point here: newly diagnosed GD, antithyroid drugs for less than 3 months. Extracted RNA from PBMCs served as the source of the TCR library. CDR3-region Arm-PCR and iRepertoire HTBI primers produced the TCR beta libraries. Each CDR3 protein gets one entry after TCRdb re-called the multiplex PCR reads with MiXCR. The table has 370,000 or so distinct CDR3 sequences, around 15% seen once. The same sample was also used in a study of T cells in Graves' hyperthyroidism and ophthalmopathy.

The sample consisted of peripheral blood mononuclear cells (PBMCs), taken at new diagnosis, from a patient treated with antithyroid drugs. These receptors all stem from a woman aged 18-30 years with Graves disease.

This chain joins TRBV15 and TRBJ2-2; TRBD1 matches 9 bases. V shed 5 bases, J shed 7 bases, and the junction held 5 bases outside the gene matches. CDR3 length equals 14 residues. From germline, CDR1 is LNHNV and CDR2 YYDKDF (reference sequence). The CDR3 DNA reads TGTGCCACCAGCGGGACAGGGTTGGGCGGGGAGCTGTTTTTT. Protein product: CATSGTGLGGELFF.

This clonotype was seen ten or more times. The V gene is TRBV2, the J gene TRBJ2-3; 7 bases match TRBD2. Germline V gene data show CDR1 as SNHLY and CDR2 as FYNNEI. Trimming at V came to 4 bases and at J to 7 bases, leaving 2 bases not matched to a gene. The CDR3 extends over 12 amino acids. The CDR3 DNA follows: TGTGCCAGCAGTGCCGGGGGGAATACGCAGTATTTT. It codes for CASSAGGNTQYF.

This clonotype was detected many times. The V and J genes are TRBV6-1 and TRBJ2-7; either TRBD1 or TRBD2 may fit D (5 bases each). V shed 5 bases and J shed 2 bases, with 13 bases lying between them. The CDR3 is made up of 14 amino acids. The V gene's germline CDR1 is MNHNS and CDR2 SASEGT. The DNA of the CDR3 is TGTGCCAGCAGTCCCGGGACGACGACCTACGAGCAGTACTTC. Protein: CASSPGTTTYEQYF.

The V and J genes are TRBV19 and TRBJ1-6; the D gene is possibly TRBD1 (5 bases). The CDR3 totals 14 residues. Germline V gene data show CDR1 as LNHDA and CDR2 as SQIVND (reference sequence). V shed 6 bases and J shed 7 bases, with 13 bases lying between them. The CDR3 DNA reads TGTGCCAGTAGACGCGGGACCAACAATTCACCCCTCCACTTT. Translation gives CASRRGTNNSPLHF.

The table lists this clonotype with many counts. The CDR3 is CAWSHDVGGNTEAFF. CDR3 nucleotides: TGTGCCTGGAGCCATGATGTGGGGGGGAACACTGAAGCTTTCTTT. The rearrangement uses TRBV30 and TRBJ1-1; the D gene is possibly TRBD1 (5 bases). Trimming pared 3 bases from V and 1 base from J, leaving 15 bases between. The CDR3 spans 15 residues. Per the germline V gene, CDR1 is GTSNPN and CDR2 is SVGIG (reference sequence).

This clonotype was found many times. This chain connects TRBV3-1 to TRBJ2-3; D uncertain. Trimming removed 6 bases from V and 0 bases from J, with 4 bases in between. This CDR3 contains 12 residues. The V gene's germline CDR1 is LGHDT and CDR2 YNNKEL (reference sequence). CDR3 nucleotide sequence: TGTGCCAGCAGTGAAAGCACAGATACGCAGTATTTT. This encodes CASSESTDTQYF.

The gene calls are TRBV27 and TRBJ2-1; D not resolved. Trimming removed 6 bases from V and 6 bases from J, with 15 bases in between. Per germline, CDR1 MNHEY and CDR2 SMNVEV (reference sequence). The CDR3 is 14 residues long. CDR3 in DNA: TGTGCCAGCAGCCGTACCGACTCGGCCAATGAGCAGTTCTTC. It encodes CASSRTDSANEQFF.

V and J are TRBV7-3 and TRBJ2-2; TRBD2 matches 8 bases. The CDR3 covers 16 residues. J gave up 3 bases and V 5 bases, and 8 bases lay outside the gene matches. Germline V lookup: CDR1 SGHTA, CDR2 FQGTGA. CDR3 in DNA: TGTGCCAGCAGCATGGGGACTAGGCTAGACACCGGGGAGCTGTTTTTT. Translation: CASSMGTRLDTGELFF. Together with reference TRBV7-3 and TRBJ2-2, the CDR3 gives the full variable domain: GAGVSQTPSNKVTEKGKYVELRCDPISGHTALYWYRQSLGQGPEFLIYFQGTGAADDSGLPNDRFFAVRPEGSVSTLKIQRTERGDSAVYLCASSMGTRLDTGELFFGEGSRLTVL.

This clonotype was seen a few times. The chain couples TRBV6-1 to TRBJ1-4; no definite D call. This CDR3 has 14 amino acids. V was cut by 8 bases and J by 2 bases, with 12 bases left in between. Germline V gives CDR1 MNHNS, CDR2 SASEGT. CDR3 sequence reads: CASAGMGTNEKLFF. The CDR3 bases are TGTGCCAGCGCCGGGATGGGCACTAATGAAAAACTGTTTTTT.

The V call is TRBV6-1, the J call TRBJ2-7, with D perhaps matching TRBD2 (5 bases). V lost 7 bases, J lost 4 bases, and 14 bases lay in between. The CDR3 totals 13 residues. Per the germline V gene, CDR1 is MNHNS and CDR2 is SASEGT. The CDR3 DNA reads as TGTGCCAGCACGGGGTACCCCCTTTACGAGCAGTACTTC. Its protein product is CASTGYPLYEQYF.

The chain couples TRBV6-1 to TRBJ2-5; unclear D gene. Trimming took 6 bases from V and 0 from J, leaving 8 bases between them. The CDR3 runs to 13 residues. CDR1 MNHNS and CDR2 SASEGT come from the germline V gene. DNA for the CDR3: TGTGCCAGCAGGGTCAATGACCAAGAGACCCAGTACTTC. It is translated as CASRVNDQETQYF.

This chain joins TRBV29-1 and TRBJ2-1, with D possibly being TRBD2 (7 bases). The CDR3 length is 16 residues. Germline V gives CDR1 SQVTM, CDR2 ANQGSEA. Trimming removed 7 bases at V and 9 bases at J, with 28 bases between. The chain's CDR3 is CSAEGGRGGALGEQFF. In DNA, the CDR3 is TGCAGCGCCGAGGGGGGGCGGGGAGGGGCCTTAGGTGAGCAGTTCTTC.

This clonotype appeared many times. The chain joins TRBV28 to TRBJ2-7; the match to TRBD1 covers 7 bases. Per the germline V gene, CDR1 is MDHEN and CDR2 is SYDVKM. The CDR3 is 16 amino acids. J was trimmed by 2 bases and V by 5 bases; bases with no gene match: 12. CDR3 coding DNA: TGTGCCAGCAGTGGGAGCCCGACAGGGAACACCTACGAGCAGTACTTC. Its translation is CASSGSPTGNTYEQYF.

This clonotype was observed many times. The CDR3, as DNA: TGTGCCAGCAGCCAAACAGTAACCGACAGGGGATTCGGCACCGGGGAGCTGTTTTTT. This gives the protein CASSQTVTDRGFGTGELFF. The chain joins TRBV14 to TRBJ2-2, with 8 bases identical to TRBD1. V shed 2 bases, J shed 4 bases, and the junction held 15 bases outside the gene matches. This CDR3 contains 19 residues. The germline gives CDR1 SGHDN, CDR2 FVKESK.

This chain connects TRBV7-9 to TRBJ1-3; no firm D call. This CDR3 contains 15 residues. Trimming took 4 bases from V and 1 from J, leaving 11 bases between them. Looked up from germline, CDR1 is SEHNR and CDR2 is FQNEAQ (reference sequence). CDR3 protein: CASSSGSRSGNTIYF. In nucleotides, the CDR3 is TGTGCCAGCAGCTCTGGAAGCAGGTCTGGAAACACCATATATTTT. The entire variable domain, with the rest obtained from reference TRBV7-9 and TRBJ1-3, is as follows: DTGVSQNPRHKITKRGQNVTFRCDPISEHNRLYWYRQTLGQGPEFLTYFQNEAQLEKSRLLSDRFSAERPKGSFSTLEIQRTEQGDSAMYLCASSSGSRSGNTIYFGEGSWLTVV.

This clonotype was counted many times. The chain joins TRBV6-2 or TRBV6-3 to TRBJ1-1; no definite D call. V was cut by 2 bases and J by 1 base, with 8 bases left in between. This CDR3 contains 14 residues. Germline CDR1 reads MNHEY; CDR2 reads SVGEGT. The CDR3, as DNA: TGTGCCAGCAGTTACGTGGCAGGGAACACTGAAGCTTTCTTT. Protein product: CASSYVAGNTEAFF.

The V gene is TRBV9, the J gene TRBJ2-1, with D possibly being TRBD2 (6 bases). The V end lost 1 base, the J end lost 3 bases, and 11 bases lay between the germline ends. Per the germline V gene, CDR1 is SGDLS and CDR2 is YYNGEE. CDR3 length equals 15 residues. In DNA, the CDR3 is TGTGCCAGCAGCGTATTCCTGGAGGGCTACAATGAGCAGTTCTTC. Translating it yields CASSVFLEGYNEQFF.

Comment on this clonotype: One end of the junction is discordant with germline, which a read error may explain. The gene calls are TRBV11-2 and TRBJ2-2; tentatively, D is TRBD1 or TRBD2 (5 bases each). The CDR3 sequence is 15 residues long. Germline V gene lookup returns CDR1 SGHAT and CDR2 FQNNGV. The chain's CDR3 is CASSLAGTNTGEPFF. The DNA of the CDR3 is TGTGCCAGCAGCTTAGCAGGGACGAACACCGGGGAGCCGTTTTTT.

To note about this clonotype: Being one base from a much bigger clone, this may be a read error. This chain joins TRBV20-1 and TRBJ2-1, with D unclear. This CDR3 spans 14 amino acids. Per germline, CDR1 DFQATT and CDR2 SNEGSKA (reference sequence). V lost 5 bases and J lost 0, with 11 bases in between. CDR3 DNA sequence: TGCAGTGCTGGACCGCCAAGCTCCTACAATGAGCAGTTCTTC. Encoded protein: CSAGPPSSYNEQFF.

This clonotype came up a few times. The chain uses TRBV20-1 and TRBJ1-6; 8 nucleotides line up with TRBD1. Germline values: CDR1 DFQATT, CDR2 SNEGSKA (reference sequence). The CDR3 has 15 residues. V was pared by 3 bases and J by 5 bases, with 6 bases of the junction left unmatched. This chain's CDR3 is CSASGQGVDNSPLHF. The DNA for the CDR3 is TGCAGTGCTAGCGGACAGGGAGTCGATAATTCACCCCTCCACTTT.

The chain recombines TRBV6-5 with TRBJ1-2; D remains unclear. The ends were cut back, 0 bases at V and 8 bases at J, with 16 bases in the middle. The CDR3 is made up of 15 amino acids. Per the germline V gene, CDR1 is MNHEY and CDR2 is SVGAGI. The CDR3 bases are TGTGCCAGCAGTTACTCGAGTGGGAATTATGGGGGCTACACCTTC. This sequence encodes CASSYSSGNYGGYTF.